The next 10 T cell receptor beta chains were all read from a single sample in a study of T cell responses to AZD1222 COVID-19 vaccine. Some clones are missing from TCRdb's copy, which holds only in-frame ones; the method was immunoSEQ multiplex PCR. The repertoire includes approximately 150,000 clones, more than 75% of them detected once, and 1.9% sits in the top ten. This sample comprised peripheral blood, obtained 28 days after the second AZD1222 dose. The receptors come from an adult who received the AZD1222 COVID-19 vaccine.

V usage is TRBV5-4 and J usage is TRBJ1-5; TRBD1 is a possible D gene (5 bases). The length of the CDR3 is 14 residues. Trimming pared 3 bases from V and 4 bases from J, leaving 11 bases between. Germline lookup yields CDR1 SGHNT and CDR2 YYREEE (reference sequence). The CDR3 sequence is CASSSGTKNQPQHF. CDR3 DNA: TGTGCCAGCAGCTCCGGGACCAAAAATCAGCCCCAGCATTTT.

The chain employs TRBV3-1 (or the pseudogene TRBV3-2) and TRBJ2-2, with D possibly called TRBD1 or TRBD2 (6 bases each). This CDR3 spans 19 amino acids. V lost 6 bases and J lost 0, with 23 bases in between. Germline CDR1 reads LGHDT; CDR2 reads YNNKEL (reference sequence). The CDR3 sequence: CASRTSLGGAGSNTGELFF. CDR3 DNA: TGTGCCAGCAGAACAAGCTTGGGGGGCGCAGGGTCGAACACCGGGGAGCTGTTTTTT.

J is TRBJ1-6 and V is TRBV7-2; D uncertain. Trimming took off 1 base at V and 6 bases at J, with 10 bases between the two ends. The CDR3 length is 15 residues. Per the germline V gene, CDR1 is SGHTA and CDR2 is FQGNSA. This CDR3 reads CASSLGPSFNSPLHF. CDR3 bases: TGTGCCAGCAGCTTAGGTCCGAGTTTTAATTCACCCCTCCACTTT.

The V gene is TRBV19, the J gene TRBJ1-2; D might be TRBD1 (5 bases). CDR3 length: 14 amino acids. Trimming removed 3 bases at V and 7 bases at J, with 15 bases between. Germline CDR1 reads LNHDA; CDR2 reads SQIVND (reference sequence). The chain's CDR3 is CASSIASGLSGYTF. DNA for the CDR3: TGTGCCAGTAGTATCGCGTCAGGGCTCAGTGGCTACACCTTC.

This rearrangement joins TRBV4-1 to TRBJ1-5, with D possibly matching TRBD1 (6 bases). The CDR3 loop spans 16 amino acids. Trimming shortened V by 2 bases and J by 0 bases, and 11 bases separated the two germline ends. Germline CDR1 reads MGHRA; CDR2 reads YSYEKL. This CDR3 is CASSQTGQISNQPQHF. CDR3 nucleotide sequence: TGCGCCAGCAGCCAAACCGGACAGATTAGCAATCAGCCCCAGCATTTT.

The gene calls are TRBV25-1 and TRBJ2-1; 15 positions match TRBD2. Germline V gene sequence: CDR1 MGHDK, CDR2 SYGVNS. CDR3 length: 16 residues. V was pared by 3 bases and J by 5 bases, with 2 bases of the junction left unmatched. The DNA of the CDR3 is TGTGCCAGCAGTGAGGGACTAGCGGGGGGAAACAATGAGCAGTTCTTC. Amino acid sequence: CASSEGLAGGNNEQFF.

The chain employs TRBV10-3 and TRBJ1-3; a weak D match, TRBD1 (6 bases). V lost 8 bases to trimming and J lost 0 bases, with 17 bases between them. The CDR3 loop spans 16 amino acids. Germline V gives CDR1 ENHRY, CDR2 SYGVKD. CDR3 bases: TGTGCCATCGGAACAGGGAAAGGGGGCTCTGGAAACACCATATATTTT. It specifies CAIGTGKGGSGNTIYF.

This clone was observed a few times. This chain links TRBV6-1 with TRBJ1-4, with a weak D call TRBD1 (5 bases). The CDR3 spans 14 residues. Trimming took off 3 bases at V and 8 bases at J, with 13 bases between the two ends. Germline assignment: CDR1 MNHNS and CDR2 SASEGT. The CDR3, as DNA: TGTGCCAGCAGTGAGGGCAGGGCGCAAGAAAAACTGTTTTTT. It encodes CASSEGRAQEKLFF.

This chain connects TRBV7-6 to TRBJ1-5, with no clear D. Between the trimmed V and J ends, which lost 5 bases and 2 bases, there was a span of 10 bases. The CDR3 loop spans 14 amino acids. CDR1 and CDR2 (germline): SGHVS, FNYEAQ. DNA for the CDR3: TGTGCCAGCAGCCACGATCTCGGCAATCAGCCCCAGCATTTT. It specifies CASSHDLGNQPQHF.

This clone showed up just once. The gene calls are TRBV3-1 (or the pseudogene TRBV3-2) and TRBJ2-3; TRBD1 aligns across 12 bases. The CDR3 contains 17 residues. Trimming took 4 bases from V and 2 from J; bases not matched to a gene: 7. Per the germline V gene, CDR1 is LGHDT and CDR2 is YNNKEL (reference sequence). The CDR3 reads CASSPTGTGGLTDTQYF. The CDR3 DNA reads as TGTGCCAGCAGCCCCACCGGGACAGGGGGCCTCACAGATACGCAGTATTTT.